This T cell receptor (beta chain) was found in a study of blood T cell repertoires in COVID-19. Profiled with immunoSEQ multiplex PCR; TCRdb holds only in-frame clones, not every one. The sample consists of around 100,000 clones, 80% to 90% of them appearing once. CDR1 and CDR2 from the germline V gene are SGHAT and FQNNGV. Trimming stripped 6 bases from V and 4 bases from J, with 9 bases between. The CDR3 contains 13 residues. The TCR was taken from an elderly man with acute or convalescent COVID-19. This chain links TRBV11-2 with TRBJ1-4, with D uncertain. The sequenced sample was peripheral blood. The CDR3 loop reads CASRPGNNEKLFF. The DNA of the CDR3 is TGTGCCAGCAGGCCCGGTAATAATGAAAAACTGTTTTTT.